This TCR beta chain was sequenced in a study of beta chain features in type 1 diabetes. The entirety of the isolated RNA underwent reverse transcription, so expressed TCRB transcripts were sequenced. Sequencing was performed with immunoSEQ multiplex PCR; in TCRdb, only in-frame clones are kept and a portion is missing. The sample has some 150,000 clones, roughly 9% seen once. With V trimmed by 4 bases and J by 7 bases, 7 bases remained unmatched. The CDR3 has 14 amino acids. CDR1 is MNHEY and CDR2 is SMNVEV in the germline V gene (reference sequence). Of note for this clone: Its antigen remains unknown.

General study points: Type 1 diabetes patients showed fewer insertions and more deletions at VDJ junctions. TCRB CDR3s were moderately but significantly shorter in Type 1 diabetes patients in all four CD4+ subsets. The study found that naive, central memory and Treg TCRB repertoires appeared more similar in patients than in healthy donors.

The sequence was obtained from a woman aged 25 to 39 with type 1 diabetes. Sequenced material: central memory CD4+ T cells from blood. The chain combines TRBV27 with TRBJ2-1, with 7 bases fitting TRBD2. This CDR3 reads CASSSSGPRNEQFF. In DNA, the CDR3 is TGTGCCAGCAGTTCTAGCGGACCACGGAATGAGCAGTTCTTC.